This T cell receptor beta chain was sequenced in a study of cytotoxic CD8 clonotypes in ibrutinib-treated CLL (dated by TCRdb to about 2021). For the study in its entirety: In this cohort, some 14 patients were treatment-naive and about a dozen were relapsed/refractory, while 17 to 18 had unmutated IGHV. Partial responses were observed in roughly 24 patients and complete responses in 2; after a median follow-up of roughly 62 months, remission was maintained in approximately 14 patients and progression was observed in approximately twelve. On average, each sample had approximately 250,000 productive templates and under 95,000 productive rearrangements. Samples at response were collected after a median of 12 months of treatment, with a range of about 6 to 36 months. Cryopreserved peripheral blood mononuclear cells were obtained before treatment, at response, and at either sustained remission or disease progression. Longitudinal samples were obtainable from about 30% of the roughly 90 participants in the trial.

Each clonotype received, on average, 10x coverage in deep resolution sequencing performed on a MiSeq, where the target depth lay between 1 in 1 million and 1 in 200,000 T cells. TCR beta libraries were generated with the immunoSEQ hsTCRB Kit. In the source study's methods: The data were analyzed with ImmunoSEQ Analyzer and ImmunoSEQ Data Assistant, and V, D and J gene assignments followed IMGT definitions. Clonality, which ranges from 0 to 1, was calculated as one minus the normalized Shannon entropy of productive rearrangement frequencies. Only overrepresented clonotypes making up at least 0.05% of each patient's repertoire were included in the public clonotype analysis. Repertoires from 10 to 15 age-matched healthy donors in immuneACCESS were used as clonality controls. This immuneACCESS table, as held by TCRdb, lists in-frame sequences with V and J called but not all clones. Of the missing ones, under half trace to an unresolved V gene in checked studies; the others have no known cause. From that table come the V and J calls and clone size; the DNA was used to work out D and trimming. The table for this sample lists under 9,500 clones; more than 70% of them were counted only once. About 39% of the sample belongs to the ten largest clones.

There are 15 amino acids in the CDR3, from cysteine to phenylalanine inclusive. CDR3 DNA is the only sequence kept; it has 45 bases, read in frame from the first base. The germline V gene encodes CDR1 KGHSH and CDR2 LQKENI. Relative to germline, V is 2 bases shorter and J is 2 bases shorter, with 10 bases between their ends. For TCR beta library preparation, roughly 2.1 micrograms of genomic DNA was extracted from cryopreserved PBMCs. High-throughput TCR beta sequencing was performed on longitudinal blood samples from CLL patients receiving ibrutinib monotherapy. The patients took part in an open-label, single-center phase 2 trial of ibrutinib monotherapy. What the research found in general, with its limitations: At ibrutinib response clonality went up, during sustained remission it held steady, and at progression it dropped back toward baseline. At baseline, clonality was higher than in age-matched healthy donors and showed a strong correlation with circulating CD8+ T-cell counts. Public clonotypes were rare and either shrank or stayed stable during treatment, and the rise in clonality at ibrutinib response reflected expansion of private clonotypes. Sampling times were not matched between sustained-remission and progressing patients, and lymph node repertoires were not studied.

This clone was observed a few times. Its specific antigen is unknown. Base qualities are not recorded, but no much larger clone differs from it by a single base. This sequence uses TRBV18 and TRBJ1-5; the D gene is possibly TRBD1, with 5 bases matching. Sample: PBMCs, taken before ibrutinib treatment. This clonotype was obtained from a human donor with chronic lymphocytic leukemia. The DNA is TGTGCCAGCTCACCATTCGAACAGGGCAATCAGCCCCAGCATTTT. This is translated as CASSPFEQGNQPQHF. The CDR3, completed at both ends by the reference TRBV18 and TRBJ1-5 genes, gives the full variable domain NAGVMQNPRHLVRRRGQEARLRCSPMKGHSHVYWYRQLPEEGLKFMVYLQKENIIDESGMPKERFSAEFPKEGPSILRIQQVVRGDSAAYFCASSPFEQGNQPQHFGDGTRLSIL.